Below, 9 T cell receptor beta chains from the same sample are listed, as sequenced in a study of blood T cell repertoires in COVID-19. Only in-frame clones appear in the TCRdb table, and some are missing; sequencing was by immunoSEQ multiplex PCR. Of around 87,000 clones listed, roughly nine tenths are singletons. The specimen was peripheral blood. These receptors all stem from a man in his fifties with acute or convalescent COVID-19.

The chain is built from TRBV19 and TRBJ1-3; D not certain. The CDR3 length is 16 residues. Per the germline V gene, CDR1 is LNHDA and CDR2 is SQIVND (reference sequence). The V gene lost 4 bases and the J gene lost 4 bases, with 17 bases spanning the gap. The CDR3 sequence is CASSTAPRGGGNTIYF. The CDR3 nucleotides read TGTGCCAGTAGTACGGCGCCCCGGGGAGGCGGAAACACCATATATTTT.

The V gene is TRBV7-8, the J gene TRBJ1-5, with unresolved D. The CDR3 runs to 16 residues. Germline V gene lookup returns CDR1 SGHVS and CDR2 FQNEAQ. V lost 5 bases and J 1 base, leaving 15 bases between the germline ends. The CDR3 DNA is TGTGCCAGCAGCCCCCCGAGCGGCAGAAGCAATCAGCCCCAGCATTTT. This gives the protein CASSPPSGRSNQPQHF.

The chain combines TRBV10-1 with TRBJ1-4, with TRBD1 matching over 8 bases. The CDR3 is 16 residues long. V was clipped by 2 bases and J by 1 base; unmatched bases: 3. Germline values: CDR1 WNHNN, CDR2 SYGVQD (reference sequence). The CDR3 reads CASSEDRGGTNEKLFF. The CDR3 bases are TGCGCCAGCAGTGAGGACAGGGGTGGAACTAATGAAAAACTGTTTTTT.

Turning to this clone: This likely reflects a read error, since a far larger clone is one base away. This chain links TRBV27 with TRBJ1-1; D is uncertain. The CDR3 has 12 residues. The germline V and J ends were trimmed by 6 bases and 0 bases, with 5 bases remaining between them. CDR1 and CDR2 from the germline V gene are MNHEY and SMNVEV (reference sequence). CDR3 bases: TGTGCCAGCAGGCAGATGAACACTGAAGCTTTCTTT. Translation gives CASRQMNTEAFF.

The chain uses TRBV23-1 and TRBJ1-6; tentatively, D is TRBD1 (5 bases). TRBV23-1 is treated as an ORF (open reading frame) with a function not yet certain. Trimming left V 3 bases short and J 10 bases short, with 16 bases between. The CDR3 extends over 15 amino acids. The CDR3 reads CASSHDSPKGSPLHF. DNA of the CDR3: TGCGCCAGCAGTCATGACAGCCCCAAGGGATCACCCCTCCACTTT.

V and J are TRBV5-1 and TRBJ2-5, with 12 bases lining up with TRBD2. Looked up from germline, CDR1 is SGHRS and CDR2 is YFSETQ. The CDR3 spans 16 residues. Trimming took 0 bases from V and 2 from J; bases not matched to a gene: 2. Here the CDR3 DNA reads TGCGCCAGCAGCTTGGCTAGCGGGGGGGGTCAAGAGACCCAGTACTTC. Translation gives CASSLASGGGQETQYF.

The chain is built from TRBV5-1 and TRBJ1-5; the match to TRBD1 covers 7 bases. Germline CDR1 and CDR2: SGHRS and YFSETQ. Trimming removed 4 bases from V and 7 bases from J; junction bases left unmatched: 11. This CDR3 region has 15 residues. CDR3 coding DNA: TGCGCCAGCAGCGTAACCGGGACAGCTGACCAGCCCCAGCATTTT. Amino acid sequence: CASSVTGTADQPQHF.

This chain uses TRBV12-3 or TRBV12-4 with TRBJ1-5, with a weak D call TRBD1 (5 bases). The CDR3 length is 13 residues. V lost 5 bases and J 7 bases, leaving 12 bases between the germline ends. This CDR3 is CASSPQGTQPQHF. CDR3 in DNA: TGTGCCAGCAGTCCCCAGGGTACCCAGCCCCAGCATTTT.

The rearrangement uses TRBV7-2 and TRBJ2-1, with TRBD2 identical over 14 bases. Losses at the gene ends were 5 bases for V and 15 bases for J; bases not matched to a gene: 9. The CDR3 loop spans 14 amino acids. Germline V gene sequence: CDR1 SGHTA, CDR2 FQGNSA. The CDR3 DNA follows: TGTGCCAGCAGCCCGACTAGCGGGGGGGGAGCTTTGTTCTTC. Translation: CASSPTSGGGALFF.